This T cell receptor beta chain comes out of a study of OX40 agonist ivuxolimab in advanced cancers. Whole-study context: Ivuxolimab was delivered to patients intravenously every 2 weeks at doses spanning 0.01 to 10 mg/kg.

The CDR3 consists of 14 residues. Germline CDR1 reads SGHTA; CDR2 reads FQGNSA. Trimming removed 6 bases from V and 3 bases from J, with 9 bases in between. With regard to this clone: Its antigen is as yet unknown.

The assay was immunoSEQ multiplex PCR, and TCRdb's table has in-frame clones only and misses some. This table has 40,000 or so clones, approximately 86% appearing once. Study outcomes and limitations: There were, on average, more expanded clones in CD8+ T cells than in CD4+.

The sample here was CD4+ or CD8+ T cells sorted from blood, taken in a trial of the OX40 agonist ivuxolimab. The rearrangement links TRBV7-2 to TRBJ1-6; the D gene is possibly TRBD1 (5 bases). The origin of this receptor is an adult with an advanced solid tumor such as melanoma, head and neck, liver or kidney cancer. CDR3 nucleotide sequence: TGTGCCAGCAGGATGGGGCTCTATAATTCACCCCTCCACTTT. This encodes CASRMGLYNSPLHF.